These T cell receptor beta chains were read from a single sample in a study of T cell responses to AZD1222 COVID-19 vaccine. Libraries were prepared by immunoSEQ multiplex PCR; TCRdb keeps only in-frame clonotypes and omits some of them. This sample has about 160,000 clones, with around 90% found just once. Sequencing was performed on peripheral blood, taken 28 days after the second AZD1222 dose. These receptor sequences come from an adult who received the AZD1222 COVID-19 vaccine. The CDR3 runs from the conserved cysteine through the conserved F or W. A D gene is named only where the DNA matches it firmly. The size of a clone is reported for some rows only, either as once, few or many, or as a class for expanded clones.

d_call: -
clone_size: -
v_call: TRBV12-3/TRBV12-4
j_call: TRBJ2-2
cdr3_aa: CASSFPRGELFF
cdr3_nt: TGTGCCAGCAGTTTTCCCCGGGGGGAGCTGTTTTTT

d_call: TRBD1
clone_size: -
v_call: TRBV6-4
j_call: TRBJ1-2
cdr3_aa: CASSDRGDGYTF
cdr3_nt: TGTGCCAGCTCGGACAGGGGGGATGGCTACACCTTC

d_call: -
clone_size: once
v_call: TRBV4-2
j_call: TRBJ2-3
cdr3_aa: CASSLTRAQRTDTQYF
cdr3_nt: TGTGCCAGCAGCCTAACTAGGGCGCAGCGCACAGATACGCAGTATTTT

d_call: TRBD2
clone_size: -
v_call: TRBV6-6
j_call: TRBJ2-7
cdr3_aa: CASSEGLAYEQYF
cdr3_nt: TGTGCCAGCAGTGAGGGACTAGCCTACGAGCAGTACTTC

d_call: TRBD2
clone_size: -
v_call: TRBV11-2
j_call: TRBJ2-7
cdr3_aa: CASSRNLAGMVYEQYF
cdr3_nt: TGTGCCAGCAGCCGGAATCTAGCGGGGATGGTCTACGAGCAGTACTTC

d_call: -
clone_size: -
v_call: TRBV7-9
j_call: TRBJ2-2
cdr3_aa: CASRPQWAANTGELFF
cdr3_nt: TGTGCCAGCAGACCGCAGTGGGCGGCGAACACCGGGGAGCTGTTTTTT

d_call: -
clone_size: -
v_call: TRBV11-2
j_call: TRBJ1-1
cdr3_aa: CASSLVLPGRLMNTEAFF
cdr3_nt: TGTGCCAGCAGCTTAGTCCTACCGGGACGGCTCATGAACACTGAAGCTTTCTTT

d_call: -
clone_size: -
v_call: TRBV3-1/TRBV3-2
j_call: TRBJ2-4
cdr3_aa: CASSQGAKNIQYF
cdr3_nt: TGTGCCAGCAGCCAGGGTGCCAAAAACATTCAGTACTTC

d_call: TRBD2
clone_size: -
v_call: TRBV10-3
j_call: TRBJ2-7
cdr3_aa: CAISESLAASGSEYF
cdr3_nt: TGTGCCATCAGTGAGTCTCTAGCGGCTAGCGGGAGTGAGTACTTC

d_call: -
clone_size: -
v_call: TRBV7-9
j_call: TRBJ1-4
cdr3_aa: CASNRGQNEKLFF
cdr3_nt: TGTGCCAGCAACCGAGGACAGAATGAAAAACTGTTTTTT

d_call: TRBD1
clone_size: -
v_call: TRBV5-6
j_call: TRBJ1-2
cdr3_aa: CASSSPGQGPSGPF
cdr3_nt: TGTGCCAGCAGCTCACCGGGACAGGGCCCCTCTGGACCCTTC

d_call: -
clone_size: -
v_call: TRBV29-1
j_call: TRBJ1-1
cdr3_aa: CSVGGPGSTEAFF
cdr3_nt: TGCAGCGTTGGAGGACCGGGGAGCACTGAAGCTTTCTTT

d_call: -
clone_size: -
v_call: TRBV28
j_call: TRBJ1-6
cdr3_aa: CASSSTNFPGQYNSPLHF
cdr3_nt: TGTGCCAGCAGCTCAACCAACTTTCCCGGACAATATAATTCACCCCTCCACTTT

d_call: -
clone_size: -
v_call: TRBV5-1
j_call: TRBJ2-2
cdr3_aa: CASSFQGGTTGELFF
cdr3_nt: TGCGCCAGCAGCTTCCAGGGGGGAACCACCGGGGAGCTGTTTTTT

d_call: -
clone_size: -
v_call: TRBV2
j_call: TRBJ1-5
cdr3_aa: CASSERMHQPQHF
cdr3_nt: TGTGCCAGCAGTGAAAGAATGCATCAGCCCCAGCATTTT

d_call: -
clone_size: -
v_call: TRBV11-2
j_call: TRBJ2-5
cdr3_aa: CASSLDGDSQETQYF
cdr3_nt: TGTGCCAGCAGCTTAGATGGTGACAGTCAAGAGACCCAGTACTTC

d_call: TRBD1
clone_size: -
v_call: TRBV6-6
j_call: TRBJ1-2
cdr3_aa: CASSSTDRGRGYGYTF
cdr3_nt: TGTGCCAGCAGCTCAACGGACAGGGGGCGCGGCTATGGCTACACCTTC

d_call: -
clone_size: -
v_call: TRBV2
j_call: TRBJ2-1
cdr3_aa: CASSDGLASYNEQFF
cdr3_nt: TGTGCCAGCAGTGATGGTTTAGCCTCCTACAATGAGCAGTTCTTC

d_call: -
clone_size: -
v_call: TRBV4-1
j_call: TRBJ2-2
cdr3_aa: CASSQGWRPSVDTGELFF
cdr3_nt: TGCGCCAGCAGCCAAGGGTGGAGGCCTAGCGTGGACACCGGGGAGCTGTTTTTT

d_call: -
clone_size: once
v_call: TRBV27
j_call: TRBJ1-1
cdr3_aa: CASSLSYLSSWGEGSTEAFF
cdr3_nt: TGTGCCAGCAGTTTATCCTATCTCTCAAGTTGGGGGGAGGGGAGTACTGAAGCTTTCTTT

d_call: -
clone_size: -
v_call: TRBV2
j_call: TRBJ2-6
cdr3_aa: CASVRPTGANVLTF
cdr3_nt: TGTGCCAGTGTTAGGCCGACTGGGGCCAACGTCCTGACTTTC

d_call: TRBD2
clone_size: few
v_call: TRBV27
j_call: TRBJ2-7
cdr3_aa: CASSLGGRAYEQYF
cdr3_nt: TGTGCCAGCAGTTTGGGCGGGAGGGCCTACGAGCAGTACTTC

d_call: TRBD2
clone_size: -
v_call: TRBV24-1
j_call: TRBJ2-1
cdr3_aa: CATSDSWRGSGFSYNEQFF
cdr3_nt: TGTGCCACCAGTGATTCCTGGCGTGGTAGCGGGTTCTCCTACAATGAGCAGTTCTTC

d_call: -
clone_size: once
v_call: TRBV10-1
j_call: TRBJ1-2
cdr3_aa: CASSEGSAYGYTF
cdr3_nt: TGCGCCAGCAGTGAAGGGTCAGCTTATGGCTACACCTTC

d_call: -
clone_size: -
v_call: TRBV30
j_call: TRBJ2-5
cdr3_aa: CAWRGGVSSETQYF
cdr3_nt: TGTGCCTGGAGGGGTGGGGTTTCAAGTGAGACCCAGTACTTC

d_call: -
clone_size: -
v_call: TRBV15
j_call: TRBJ2-3
cdr3_aa: CATSSTLAGLDTQYF
cdr3_nt: TGTGCCACCAGCAGTACCCTTGCGGGCCTAGATACGCAGTATTTT

d_call: TRBD1
clone_size: -
v_call: TRBV7-6
j_call: TRBJ1-1
cdr3_aa: CASSPRTGGSTEAFF
cdr3_nt: TGTGCCAGCAGCCCTCGGACAGGGGGGAGCACTGAAGCTTTCTTT

d_call: TRBD2
clone_size: -
v_call: TRBV5-4
j_call: TRBJ2-7
cdr3_aa: CASSNSGRYEQYF
cdr3_nt: TGTGCCAGCAGCAATAGCGGGAGGTACGAGCAGTACTTC

d_call: TRBD1
clone_size: -
v_call: TRBV3-1/TRBV3-2
j_call: TRBJ2-7
cdr3_aa: CASSQMTGAYEQYF
cdr3_nt: TGTGCCAGCAGCCAAATGACAGGGGCCTACGAGCAGTACTTC

d_call: -
clone_size: -
v_call: TRBV6-5
j_call: TRBJ1-1
cdr3_aa: CASSPSGESTEAFF
cdr3_nt: TGTGCCAGCAGTCCTTCAGGGGAGAGCACTGAAGCTTTCTTT

d_call: -
clone_size: -
v_call: TRBV2
j_call: TRBJ2-7
cdr3_aa: CASRPTGVGSYEQYF
cdr3_nt: TGTGCCAGCAGGCCCACGGGGGTAGGCTCCTACGAGCAGTACTTC

d_call: -
clone_size: -
v_call: TRBV11-2
j_call: TRBJ2-1
cdr3_aa: CASSLGTGGGYNEQFF
cdr3_nt: TGTGCCAGCAGCTTGGGGACAGGCGGGGGATACAATGAGCAGTTCTTC

d_call: -
clone_size: -
v_call: TRBV19
j_call: TRBJ2-1
cdr3_aa: CASSKEGSLSQFF
cdr3_nt: TGTGCCAGCAGTAAAGAGGGGTCACTGAGTCAGTTCTTC

d_call: -
clone_size: -
v_call: TRBV6-6
j_call: TRBJ1-4
cdr3_aa: CASRFYDNEKLFF
cdr3_nt: TGTGCCAGCAGATTCTATGATAATGAAAAACTGTTTTTT

d_call: TRBD2
clone_size: -
v_call: TRBV7-8
j_call: TRBJ2-1
cdr3_aa: CASSLDRTSGRAMYNEQFF
cdr3_nt: TGTGCCAGCAGCTTAGACCGGACTAGCGGGAGGGCCATGTACAATGAGCAGTTCTTC

d_call: TRBD1
clone_size: once
v_call: TRBV24-1
j_call: TRBJ1-5
cdr3_aa: CATGTGGRGNQPQHF
cdr3_nt: TGTGCCACCGGGACAGGGGGCAGGGGCAATCAGCCCCAGCATTTT

d_call: TRBD1
clone_size: -
v_call: TRBV10-3
j_call: TRBJ1-3
cdr3_aa: CAISGDRVNTIYF
cdr3_nt: TGTGCCATCAGTGGGGACAGGGTTAACACCATATATTTT

d_call: TRBD1
clone_size: -
v_call: TRBV5-4
j_call: TRBJ2-6
cdr3_aa: CASSLTGGRSGANVLTF
cdr3_nt: TGTGCCAGCAGCTTGACAGGGGGAAGATCTGGGGCCAACGTCCTGACTTTC

d_call: TRBD2
clone_size: -
v_call: TRBV5-6
j_call: TRBJ2-5
cdr3_aa: CASSLFGLAGETQYF
cdr3_nt: TGTGCCAGCAGCTTGTTTGGACTAGCGGGAGAGACCCAGTACTTC

d_call: TRBD1
clone_size: -
v_call: TRBV10-3
j_call: TRBJ1-2
cdr3_aa: CAISVGAGTASYGYTF
cdr3_nt: TGTGCCATCAGTGTGGGGGCCGGGACAGCTTCCTATGGCTACACCTTC

d_call: -
clone_size: -
v_call: TRBV29-1
j_call: TRBJ1-2
cdr3_aa: CSVEDWADSGYTF
cdr3_nt: TGCAGCGTTGAAGATTGGGCGGATTCCGGCTACACCTTC

d_call: TRBD2
clone_size: -
v_call: TRBV28
j_call: TRBJ2-7
cdr3_aa: CASRVESGRVYEQYF
cdr3_nt: TGTGCCAGCAGAGTGGAGAGCGGGAGAGTCTACGAGCAGTACTTC

d_call: -
clone_size: -
v_call: TRBV11-2
j_call: TRBJ1-2
cdr3_aa: CASSLEGAVNYGYTF
cdr3_nt: TGTGCCAGCAGCTTAGAAGGCGCGGTGAACTATGGCTACACCTTC